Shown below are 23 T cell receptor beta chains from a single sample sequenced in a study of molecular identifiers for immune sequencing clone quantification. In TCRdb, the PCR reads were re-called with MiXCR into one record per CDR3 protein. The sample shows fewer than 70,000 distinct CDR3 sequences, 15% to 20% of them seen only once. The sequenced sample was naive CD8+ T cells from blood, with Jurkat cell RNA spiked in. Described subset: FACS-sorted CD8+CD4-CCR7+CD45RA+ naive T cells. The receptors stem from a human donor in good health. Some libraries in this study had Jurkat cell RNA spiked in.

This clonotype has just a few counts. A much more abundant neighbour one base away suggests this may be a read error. CDR3 sequence: CSAGKTGSYNGQFF. DNA for the CDR3: TGCAGTGCTGGAAAAACAGGGTCCTACAATGGGCAGTTCTTC. J is TRBJ2-1 and V is TRBV20-1, with a possible D match to TRBD1 (6 bases). Looked up from germline, CDR1 is DFQATT and CDR2 is SNEGSKA (reference sequence). The CDR3 runs 14 residues.

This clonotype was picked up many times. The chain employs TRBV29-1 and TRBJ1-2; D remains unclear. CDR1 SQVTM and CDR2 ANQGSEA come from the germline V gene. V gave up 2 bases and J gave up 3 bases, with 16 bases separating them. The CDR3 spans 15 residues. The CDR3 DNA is TGCAGCGTTGAAAGTCGGGATCCTGACCACTATGGCTACACCTTC. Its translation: CSVESRDPDHYGYTF. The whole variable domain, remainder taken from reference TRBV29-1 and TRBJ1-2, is SAVISQKPSRDICQRGTSLTIQCQVDSQVTMMFWYRQQPGQSLTLIATANQGSEATYESGFVIDKFPISRPNLTFSTLTVSNMSPEDSSIYLCSVESRDPDHYGYTFGSGTRLTVV.

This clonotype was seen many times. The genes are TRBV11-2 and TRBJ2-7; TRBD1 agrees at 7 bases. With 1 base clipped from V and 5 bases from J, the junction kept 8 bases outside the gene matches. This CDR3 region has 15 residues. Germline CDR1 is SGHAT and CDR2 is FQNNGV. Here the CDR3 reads CASSLGRQGVNEQYF. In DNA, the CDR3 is TGTGCCAGCAGCTTAGGAAGACAGGGCGTCAACGAGCAGTACTTC.

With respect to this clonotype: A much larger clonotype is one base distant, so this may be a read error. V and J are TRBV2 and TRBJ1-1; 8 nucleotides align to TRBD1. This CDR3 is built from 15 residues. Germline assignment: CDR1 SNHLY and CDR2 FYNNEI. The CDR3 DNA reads TGTGCCAGCAGCGTGGACAGGGTATGGGGCACTGAAACTTTCTTT. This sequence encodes CASSVDRVWGTETFF.

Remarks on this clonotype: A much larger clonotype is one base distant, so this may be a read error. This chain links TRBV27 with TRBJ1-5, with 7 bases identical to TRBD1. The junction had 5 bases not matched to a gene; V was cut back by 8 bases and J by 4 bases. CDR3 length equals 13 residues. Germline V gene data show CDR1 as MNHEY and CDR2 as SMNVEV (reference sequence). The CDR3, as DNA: TGTGCCAGCGGCCCGGGACAGAATCAGCCCCAGCATTTT. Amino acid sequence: CASGPGQNQPQHF.

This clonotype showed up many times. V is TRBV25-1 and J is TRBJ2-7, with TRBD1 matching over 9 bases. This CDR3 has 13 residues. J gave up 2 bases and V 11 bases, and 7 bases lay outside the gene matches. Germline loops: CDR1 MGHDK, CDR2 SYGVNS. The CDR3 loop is CAGSGTGTYEQYF. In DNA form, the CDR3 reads TGTGCCGGGTCCGGGACAGGGACCTACGAGCAGTACTTC.

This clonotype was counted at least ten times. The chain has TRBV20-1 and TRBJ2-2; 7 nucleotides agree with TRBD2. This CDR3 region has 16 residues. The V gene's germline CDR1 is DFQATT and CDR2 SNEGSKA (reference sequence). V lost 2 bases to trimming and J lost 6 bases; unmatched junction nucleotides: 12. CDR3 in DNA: TGCAGTGCTAGACTCTCTGGGGGAGGGCCCTCCGGGGAGCTGTTTTTT. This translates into CSARLSGGGPSGELFF.

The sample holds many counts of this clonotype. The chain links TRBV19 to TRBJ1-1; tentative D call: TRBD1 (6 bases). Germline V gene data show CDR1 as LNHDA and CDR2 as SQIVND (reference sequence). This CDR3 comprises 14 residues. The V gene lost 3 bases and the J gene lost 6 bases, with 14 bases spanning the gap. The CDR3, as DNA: TGTGCCAGTAGTATGGGGGGCGCCGCCCCTGAAGCTTTCTTT. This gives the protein CASSMGGAAPEAFF.

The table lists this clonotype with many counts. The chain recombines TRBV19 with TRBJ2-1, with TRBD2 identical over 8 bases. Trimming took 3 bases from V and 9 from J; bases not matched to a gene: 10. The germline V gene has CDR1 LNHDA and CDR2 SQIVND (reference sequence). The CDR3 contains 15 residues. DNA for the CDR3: TGTGCCAGTAGTATCACTAGCGGTGTTGGGAGTGAGCAGTTCTTC. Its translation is CASSITSGVGSEQFF.

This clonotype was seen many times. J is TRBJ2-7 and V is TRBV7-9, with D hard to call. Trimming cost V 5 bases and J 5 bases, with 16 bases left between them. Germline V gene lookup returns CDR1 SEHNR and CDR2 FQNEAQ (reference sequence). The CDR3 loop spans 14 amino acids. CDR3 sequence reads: CASSEGRLRHEQYF. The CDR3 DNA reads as TGTGCCAGCAGCGAAGGACGCCTTCGCCACGAGCAGTACTTC.

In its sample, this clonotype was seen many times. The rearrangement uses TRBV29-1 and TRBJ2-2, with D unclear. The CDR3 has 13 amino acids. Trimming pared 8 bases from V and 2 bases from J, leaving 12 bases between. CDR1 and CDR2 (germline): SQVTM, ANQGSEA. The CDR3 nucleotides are TGCAGCCACGACCCGAAAAACACCGGGGAGCTGTTTTTT. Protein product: CSHDPKNTGELFF.

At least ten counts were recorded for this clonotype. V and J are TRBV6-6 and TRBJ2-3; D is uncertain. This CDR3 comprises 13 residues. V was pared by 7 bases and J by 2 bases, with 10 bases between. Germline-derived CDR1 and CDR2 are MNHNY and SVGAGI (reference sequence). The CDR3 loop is CASMLIVTDTQYF. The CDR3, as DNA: TGTGCCAGCATGTTAATCGTCACAGATACGCAGTATTTT.

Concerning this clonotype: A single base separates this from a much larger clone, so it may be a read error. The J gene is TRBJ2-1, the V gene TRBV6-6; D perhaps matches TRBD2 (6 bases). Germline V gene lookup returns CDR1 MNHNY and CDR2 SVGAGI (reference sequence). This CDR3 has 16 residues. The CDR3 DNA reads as TGTGCCAGCAGTTACTCTAGGGAGGTATCCTACGATGAGCAGTTCTTC. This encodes CASSYSREVSYDEQFF.

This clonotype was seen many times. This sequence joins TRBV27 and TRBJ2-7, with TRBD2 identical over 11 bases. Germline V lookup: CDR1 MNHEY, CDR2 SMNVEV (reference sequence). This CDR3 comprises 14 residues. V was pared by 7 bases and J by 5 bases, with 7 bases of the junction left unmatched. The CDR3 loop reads CASTYSGRANEQYF. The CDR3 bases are TGTGCCAGCACATATAGCGGGAGGGCCAACGAGCAGTACTTC.

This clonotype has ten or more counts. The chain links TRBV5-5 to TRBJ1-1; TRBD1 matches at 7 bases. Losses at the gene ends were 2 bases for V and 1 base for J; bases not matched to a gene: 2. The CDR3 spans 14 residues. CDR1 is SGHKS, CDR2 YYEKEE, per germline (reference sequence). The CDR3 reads CASSFQGENTEAFF. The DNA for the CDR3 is TGTGCCAGCAGCTTTCAGGGGGAGAACACTGAAGCTTTCTTT.

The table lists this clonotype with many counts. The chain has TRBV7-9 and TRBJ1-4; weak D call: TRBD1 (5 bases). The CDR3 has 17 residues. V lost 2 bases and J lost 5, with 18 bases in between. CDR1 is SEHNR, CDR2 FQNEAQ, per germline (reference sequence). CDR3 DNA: TGTGCCAGCAGCTTAATAGGCGCCCGGGACGAAAATGAAAAACTGTTTTTT. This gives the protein CASSLIGARDENEKLFF.

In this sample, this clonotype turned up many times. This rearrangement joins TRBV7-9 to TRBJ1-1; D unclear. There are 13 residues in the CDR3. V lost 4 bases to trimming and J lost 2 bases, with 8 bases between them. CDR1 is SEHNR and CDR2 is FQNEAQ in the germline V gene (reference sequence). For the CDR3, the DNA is TGTGCCAGCAGCTCCGGGGATAACACTGAAGCTTTCTTT. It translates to CASSSGDNTEAFF.

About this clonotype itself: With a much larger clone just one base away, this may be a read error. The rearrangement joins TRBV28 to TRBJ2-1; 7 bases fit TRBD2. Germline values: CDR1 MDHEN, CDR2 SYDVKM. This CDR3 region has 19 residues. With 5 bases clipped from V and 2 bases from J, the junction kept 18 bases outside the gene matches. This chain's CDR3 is CASSPRGGRGLPPYNEQFF. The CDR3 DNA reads TGTGCCAGCAGTCCCCGGGGCGGGAGAGGTCTTCCCCCCTACAATGAGCAGTTCTTC.

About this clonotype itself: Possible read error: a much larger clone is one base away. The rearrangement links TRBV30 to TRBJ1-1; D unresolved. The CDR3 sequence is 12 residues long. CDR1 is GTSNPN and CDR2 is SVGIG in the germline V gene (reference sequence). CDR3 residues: CARSAGPVEAFF. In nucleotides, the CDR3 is TGTGCCCGGAGTGCCGGACCAGTTGAAGCTTTCTTT.

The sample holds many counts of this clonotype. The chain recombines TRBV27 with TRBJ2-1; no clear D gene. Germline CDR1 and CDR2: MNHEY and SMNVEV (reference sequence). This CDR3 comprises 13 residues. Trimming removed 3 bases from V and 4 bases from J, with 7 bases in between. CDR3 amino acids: CASSFTHYNEQFF. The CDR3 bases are TGTGCCAGCAGTTTTACACATTACAATGAGCAGTTCTTC.

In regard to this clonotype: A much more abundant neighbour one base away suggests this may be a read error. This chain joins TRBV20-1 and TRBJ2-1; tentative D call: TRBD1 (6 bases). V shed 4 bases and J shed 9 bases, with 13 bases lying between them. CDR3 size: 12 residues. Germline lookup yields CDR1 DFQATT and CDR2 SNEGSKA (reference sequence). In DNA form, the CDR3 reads TGCAGTGCTATTCCACAGGGAACTGAGCAGTTCTTC. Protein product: CSAIPQGTEQFF.

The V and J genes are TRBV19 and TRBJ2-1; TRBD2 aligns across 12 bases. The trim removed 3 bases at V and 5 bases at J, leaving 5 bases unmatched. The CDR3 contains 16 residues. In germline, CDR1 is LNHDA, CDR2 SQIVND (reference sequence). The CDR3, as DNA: TGTGCCAGTAGTATGCTAGCGGGAGGGGAAGACAATGAGCAGTTCTTC. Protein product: CASSMLAGGEDNEQFF.

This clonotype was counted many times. The CDR3 DNA is TGTGCCAGCAGCCTCCTACATGCAGAGTTGGAGACCCAGTACTTC. Protein product: CASSLLHAELETQYF. The chain is built from TRBV5-5 and TRBJ2-5; D not certain. Trimming removed 4 bases at V and 5 bases at J, with 18 bases between. Germline CDR1 reads SGHKS; CDR2 reads YYEKEE (reference sequence). CDR3 length: 15 amino acids.